This T cell receptor beta chain was sequenced during a study of blood T cell repertoires in COVID-19. V shed 4 bases, J shed 3 bases, and the junction held 3 bases outside the gene matches. Germline V lookup: CDR1 SGHNT, CDR2 YYREEE (reference sequence). The CDR3 length is 15 residues. The data were produced by immunoSEQ multiplex PCR, yet TCRdb's version contains in-frame clones alone and is incomplete. The data contain a few hundred thousand clones, about 89% of them singletons. Specimen: PBMCs or T cells enriched from blood (not recorded which). The V and J genes are TRBV5-4 and TRBJ1-6, with 8 bases lining up with TRBD1. The origin of this receptor is a woman aged 35 to 49 who had been exposed to COVID-19. Here the CDR3 DNA reads TGTGCCAGCAGCGTAGACAGGGGCTATAATTCACCCCTCCACTTT. It specifies CASSVDRGYNSPLHF. The entire variable domain, with the rest obtained from reference TRBV5-4 and TRBJ1-6, is as follows: ETGVTQSPTHLIKTRGQQVTLRCSSQSGHNTVSWYQQALGQGPQFIFQYYREEENGRGNFPPRFSGLQFPNYSSELNVNALELDDSALYLCASSVDRGYNSPLHFGNGTRLTVT.